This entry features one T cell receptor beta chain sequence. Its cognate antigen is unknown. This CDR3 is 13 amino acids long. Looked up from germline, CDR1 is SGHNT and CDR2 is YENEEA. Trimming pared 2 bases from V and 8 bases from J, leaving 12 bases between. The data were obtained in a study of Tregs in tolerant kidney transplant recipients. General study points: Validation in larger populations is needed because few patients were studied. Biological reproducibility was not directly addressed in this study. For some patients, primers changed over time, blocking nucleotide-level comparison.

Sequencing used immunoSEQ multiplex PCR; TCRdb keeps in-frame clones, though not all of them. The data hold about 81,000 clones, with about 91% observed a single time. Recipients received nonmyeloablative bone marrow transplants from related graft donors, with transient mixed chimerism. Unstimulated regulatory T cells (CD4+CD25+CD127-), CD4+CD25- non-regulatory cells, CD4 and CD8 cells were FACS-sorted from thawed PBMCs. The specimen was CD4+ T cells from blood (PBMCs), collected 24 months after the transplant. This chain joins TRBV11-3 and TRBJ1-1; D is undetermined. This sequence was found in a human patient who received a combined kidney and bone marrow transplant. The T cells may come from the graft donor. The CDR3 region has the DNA TGTGCCAGCAGCTTATTGGTCAGCGTAGAAGCTTTCTTT. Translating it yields CASSLLVSVEAFF.